The 2 T cell receptor beta chains in this list originate from one sample, sequenced in a study of CD8 T cells in ankylosing spondylitis. Study observations and caveats: What appeared characteristic of ankylosing spondylitis blood was a TCR beta motif of 7 or 8 highly homologous variants.

In TCRdb, the 5' RACE reads were re-called with MiXCR into one record per CDR3 protein. Counted here are fewer than 550,000 distinct CDR3 sequences, about 5% occurring once; the ten biggest clones make up 3.5%. Their antigens are not known. Sample: blood, either unsorted or a sorted T cell fraction (not recorded which). The receptors shown here come from a male donor with ankylosing spondylitis.

At least ten counts were recorded for this clonotype. The gene calls are TRBV5-1 and TRBJ1-2, with D hard to call. The length of the CDR3 is 14 residues. V lost 0 bases and J 5 bases, leaving 11 bases between the germline ends. CDR1 and CDR2 from the germline V gene are SGHRS and YFSETQ. The CDR3 DNA sequence: TGCGCCAGCAGCTTGGTGGCCCCGGGTTATGGCTACACCTTC. Translating it yields CASSLVAPGYGYTF.

This clonotype was counted ten times or more. The chain is built from TRBV4-2 and TRBJ1-4; 11 bases are a match to TRBD1. The germline CDR1 and CDR2 sequences are LGHNA and YNFKEQ. CDR3 length: 17 residues. The junction had 8 bases not matched to a gene; V was cut back by 1 base and J by 7 bases. The CDR3 spells CASSQGDRGKDAEKLFF. CDR3 nucleotides: TGTGCCAGCAGCCAAGGGGACAGGGGGAAGGATGCTGAAAAACTGTTTTTT.